This T cell receptor beta chain stems from a study of control samples from healthy donors and cancer patients. Germline V CDR1 and CDR2: LNHDA, SQIVND (reference sequence). V lost 3 bases to trimming and J lost 5 bases, with 11 bases between them. The CDR3 loop spans 13 amino acids. The protocol was immunoSEQ multiplex PCR, while the TCRdb copy is restricted to in-frame clones and leaves out a portion. Among approximately 87,000 clones listed, roughly 89% were seen once. J is TRBJ2-7 and V is TRBV19; D call uncertain. The sequencing input was blood. This TCR was sampled from a man aged 45-65 years in good health. The CDR3 region is CASSIWGRDEQYF. CDR3 DNA: TGTGCCAGTAGTATTTGGGGAAGGGACGAGCAGTACTTC.